These 27 T cell receptor beta chains share one sample of origin, sequenced in a study of cytomegalovirus exposure and HLA in healthy donors. This PCR relied on a set of 60 Vbeta primers and 13 Jbeta primers. Sequencing was performed with immunoSEQ multiplex PCR; in TCRdb, only in-frame clones are kept and a portion is missing. In the table there are 90,000 or so clones, 82% of which are singletons. Input material: PBMCs. The receptors come from a man between 45 and 60 years old in good health and CMV-seronegative.

The V gene is TRBV1, the J gene TRBJ2-7; TRBD2 was called by the table and not checked on the DNA. TRBV1 is noted as a pseudogene. The CDR3 loop spans 17 amino acids. The CDR3 nucleotides are TGCACCAGCAGTCAGAGGCGGCAGGCTAGCGGGAGCTACGAGCAGTACTTC. Protein: CTSSQRRQASGSYEQYF.

DNA for the CDR3: TGTGCCAGCAGCTTGCTCGGGGTTGAGACCCAGTACTTC. It is translated as CASSLLGVETQYF. The chain combines TRBV5-6 with TRBJ2-5; a possible D gene is TRBD2 (5 bases). Looked up from germline, CDR1 is SGHDT and CDR2 is YYEEEE. Trimming cost V 1 base and J 5 bases, with 9 bases left between them. The CDR3 totals 13 residues.

This chain uses TRBV4-1 with TRBJ2-1; TRBD2 matches at 9 bases. Losses at the gene ends were 0 bases for V and 2 bases for J; bases not matched to a gene: 11. From germline, CDR1 is MGHRA and CDR2 YSYEKL. The CDR3 totals 19 residues. The CDR3 region is CASSQDLRAGGPTYNEQFF. The CDR3 coding sequence is TGCGCCAGCAGCCAAGATCTTAGGGCGGGAGGGCCTACCTACAATGAGCAGTTCTTC.

The chain has TRBV4-1 and TRBJ1-1, with D unresolved. Deletions cut 1 base from V and 4 bases from J, with 7 bases between. Germline loops: CDR1 MGHRA, CDR2 YSYEKL. The CDR3 is 13 residues long. Written as DNA, the CDR3 is TGCGCCAGCAGCCAAGTTCTAGCCACTGAAGCTTTCTTT. It is translated as CASSQVLATEAFF.

V usage is TRBV5-6 and J usage is TRBJ1-4; TRBD1 is a possible D gene (6 bases). The CDR3 runs 13 residues. CDR1 is SGHDT and CDR2 is YYEEEE in the germline V gene. V was pared by 3 bases and J by 8 bases, with 11 bases between. The CDR3 sequence: CASSSGTSEKLFF. The CDR3 DNA reads as TGTGCCAGCAGCTCGGGGACATCCGAAAAACTGTTTTTT.

V and J are TRBV5-6 and TRBJ2-7; D is unresolved. Trimming left V 4 bases short and J 3 bases short, with 5 bases between. CDR1 and CDR2 (germline): SGHDT, YYEEEE. There are 11 residues in the CDR3. CDR3: CASSSYYEQYF. Here the CDR3 DNA reads TGTGCCAGCAGCAGCTACTACGAGCAGTACTTC.

The gene calls are TRBV6-5 and TRBJ2-7, with D maybe TRBD2 (6 bases). Trimming removed 6 bases at V and 1 base at J, with 13 bases between. CDR1 MNHEY and CDR2 SVGAGI come from the germline V gene. This CDR3 region has 14 residues. The CDR3, as DNA: TGTGCCAGCAGGGTCCAAGCGGGTTCCTACGAGCAGTACTTC. It translates to CASRVQAGSYEQYF.

V usage is TRBV5-1 and J usage is TRBJ1-1; no definite D call. In germline, CDR1 is SGHRS, CDR2 YFSETQ. Trimming cost V 0 bases and J 5 bases, with 8 bases left between them. This CDR3 comprises 13 residues. CDR3 DNA sequence: TGCGCCAGCAGCTTGGCTGGGAGGACTGAAGCTTTCTTT. Translating it yields CASSLAGRTEAFF.

The chain carries TRBV7-9 and TRBJ2-1, with 8 bases aligning to TRBD1. Germline V gene lookup returns CDR1 SEHNR and CDR2 FQNEAQ (reference sequence). Trimming removed 5 bases from V and 5 bases from J; junction bases left unmatched: 8. The CDR3 consists of 15 residues. The CDR3 region is CASSTNRGSHNEQFF. The DNA for the CDR3 is TGTGCCAGCAGCACCAACAGGGGGTCCCACAATGAGCAGTTCTTC.

The V and J genes are TRBV27 and TRBJ2-7; 8 bases map to TRBD1. Germline CDR1 reads MNHEY; CDR2 reads SMNVEV (reference sequence). This CDR3 region has 14 residues. Trimming removed 1 base from V and 2 bases from J; junction bases left unmatched: 1. CDR3 protein: CASSLWDRTYEQYF. As DNA, the CDR3 is TGTGCCAGCAGTTTATGGGACAGGACCTACGAGCAGTACTTC.

The J gene is TRBJ1-1, the V gene TRBV19; D gene unclear. V dropped 10 bases and J dropped 0 bases, with 18 bases sitting between them. Looked up from germline, CDR1 is LNHDA and CDR2 is SQIVND (reference sequence). The CDR3 runs 15 residues. The CDR3: CATPSEGSMNTEAFF. DNA for the CDR3: TGTGCCACCCCCTCAGAGGGCAGTATGAACACTGAAGCTTTCTTT.

The chain uses TRBV13 and TRBJ1-2; 8 bases match TRBD1. V gave up 5 bases and J gave up 7 bases; unmatched junction bases: 9. The CDR3 totals 14 residues. Germline V gives CDR1 PRHDT, CDR2 FYEKMQ (reference sequence). The CDR3 nucleotides are TGTGCCAGCAGCCTCCGGGACAGGCGTGTTGGCTACACCTTC. Amino acid sequence: CASSLRDRRVGYTF.

The chain has TRBV5-1 and TRBJ2-5; 10 bases are a match to TRBD1. Trimming at V came to 3 bases and at J to 6 bases, leaving 5 bases not matched to a gene. CDR1 and CDR2 (germline): SGHRS, YFSETQ. There are 14 residues in the CDR3. CDR3 nucleotides: TGCGCCAGCAGCTCCCGGGACAGGGGAAAGACCCAGTACTTC. Translating it yields CASSSRDRGKTQYF.

CDR3 DNA sequence: TGTGCCAGCAGTGGCGAGATCGGGAGTGAAAAACTGTTTTTT. Translating gives CASSGEIGSEKLFF. The J gene is TRBJ1-4, the V gene TRBV6-5, with unresolved D. This CDR3 comprises 14 residues. CDR1 is MNHEY, CDR2 SVGAGI, per germline. V gave up 5 bases and J gave up 7 bases, with 14 bases separating them.

The rearrangement joins TRBV9 to TRBJ2-6; TRBD1 matches at 8 bases. J was trimmed by 1 base and V by 3 bases; bases with no gene match: 9. This CDR3 contains 18 residues. Germline loops: CDR1 SGDLS, CDR2 YYNGEE. Here the CDR3 DNA reads TGTGCCAGCAGCGCTCCCAGGGGGCGTATGTCTGGGGCCAACGTCCTGACTTTC. It yields the protein CASSAPRGRMSGANVLTF.

The chain carries TRBV29-1 and TRBJ2-7, with D perhaps TRBD1 (6 bases). In germline, CDR1 is SQVTM, CDR2 ANQGSEA. The CDR3 is 14 residues long. V shed 1 base and J shed 2 bases, with 12 bases lying between them. The CDR3 nucleotides read TGCAGCGTTGAAGTCGCGGCAGGGGCCTACGAGCAGTACTTC. Residues: CSVEVAAGAYEQYF.

In DNA, the CDR3 is TGTGCCAGCAGCGGACAGACTAGCGGTCACACCGGGGAGCTGTTTTTT. This encodes CASSGQTSGHTGELFF. The rearrangement joins TRBV5-4 to TRBJ2-2, with 9 bases aligning to TRBD2. V was pared by 4 bases and J by 3 bases, with 7 bases of the junction left unmatched. This CDR3 region has 16 residues. From germline, CDR1 is SGHNT and CDR2 YYREEE (reference sequence).

The chain carries TRBV19 and TRBJ2-1, with a possible D match to TRBD2 (6 bases). This CDR3 spans 14 amino acids. Germline CDR1 reads LNHDA; CDR2 reads SQIVND (reference sequence). V shed 7 bases and J shed 2 bases, with 12 bases lying between them. This chain's CDR3 is CASKEGGAYNEQFF. CDR3 nucleotides: TGTGCCAGTAAGGAGGGCGGCGCCTACAATGAGCAGTTCTTC.

The chain recombines TRBV7-3 with TRBJ1-2, with 7 bases identical to TRBD1. The CDR3 is made up of 13 amino acids. The germline V gene encodes CDR1 SGHTA and CDR2 FQGTGA. Trimming removed 5 bases from V and 2 bases from J; junction bases left unmatched: 2. The CDR3 DNA is TGTGCCAGCAGCCCGGGACAGAACTATGGCTACACCTTC. Translating it yields CASSPGQNYGYTF.

The rearrangement links TRBV10-3 to TRBJ2-1, with 10 bases identical to TRBD1. Germline V gene sequence: CDR1 ENHRY, CDR2 SYGVKD. After removal of 5 bases from V and 5 bases from J, the junction contained 3 bases not matched to a gene. The CDR3 consists of 14 residues. The DNA for the CDR3 is TGTGCCATCAGTCGGACAGGGGGTGACAATGAGCAGTTCTTC. Amino acids: CAISRTGGDNEQFF.

The chain is built from TRBV4-3 and TRBJ2-1; 8 nucleotides align to TRBD2. The V and J ends lost 4 bases and 0 bases, in that order; junction bases with no gene match: 2. The CDR3 has 15 amino acids. The V gene's germline CDR1 is LGHNA and CDR2 YSLEER. The CDR3 DNA reads TGCGCCAGCAGCCCGAGCGGGAGCTCCTACAATGAGCAGTTCTTC. This codes for CASSPSGSSYNEQFF.

V is TRBV4-1 and J is TRBJ1-2, with D unclear. Germline-derived CDR1 and CDR2 are MGHRA and YSYEKL. V dropped 0 bases and J dropped 7 bases, with 12 bases sitting between them. The CDR3 contains 14 residues. CDR3 protein: CASSQDSGTRGYTF. The DNA of the CDR3 is TGCGCCAGCAGCCAAGATAGCGGTACTCGTGGCTACACCTTC.

V is TRBV5-1 and J is TRBJ2-1, with 11 nucleotides matching TRBD1. The CDR3 is made up of 18 amino acids. The V gene end was trimmed by 3 bases and the J gene end by 0 bases; junction bases not matched to a gene: 8. Germline V lookup: CDR1 SGHRS, CDR2 YFSETQ. In DNA, the CDR3 is TGCGCCAGCAGCTCGCTGGGACAGGGGGTTACCTCCTACAATGAGCAGTTCTTC. This translates into CASSSLGQGVTSYNEQFF.

The genes are TRBV7-2 and TRBJ2-5; TRBD2 matches at 11 bases. The CDR3 runs to 15 residues. The germline V gene encodes CDR1 SGHTA and CDR2 FQGNSA. After removal of 3 bases from V and 4 bases from J, the junction contained 4 bases not matched to a gene. In nucleotides, the CDR3 is TGTGCCAGCAGCTTTGGAACTAGCGGGAGAGAGACCCAGTACTTC. Amino acids: CASSFGTSGRETQYF.

Remarks on this clone: Other DNA sequences within the sample encode an identical CDR3. The rearrangement uses TRBV5-4 and TRBJ2-7, with D uncertain. Germline V CDR1 and CDR2: SGHNT, YYREEE (reference sequence). The V gene lost 4 bases and the J gene lost 6 bases, with 8 bases spanning the gap. This CDR3 contains 11 residues. The CDR3 DNA reads as TGTGCCAGCAGCCTGGGCGGCGAGCAGTACTTC. It is translated as CASSLGGEQYF. Full variable domain (outside the CDR3, taken from reference TRBV5-4 and TRBJ2-7): ETGVTQSPTHLIKTRGQQVTLRCSSQSGHNTVSWYQQALGQGPQFIFQYYREEENGRGNFPPRFSGLQFPNYSSELNVNALELDDSALYLCASSLGGEQYFGPGTRLTVT.

The chain's CDR3 is CASSSGSETQYF. In nucleotides, the CDR3 is TGTGCCAGCAGCTCCGGTTCCGAGACCCAGTACTTC. The J gene is TRBJ2-5, the V gene TRBV11-3; D ambiguous. Trimming shortened V by 4 bases and J by 5 bases, and 8 bases separated the two germline ends. The CDR3 loop spans 12 amino acids. Per germline, CDR1 SGHNT and CDR2 YENEEA.

The chain has TRBV28 and TRBJ2-7; maybe TRBD1 (6 bases). CDR1 and CDR2 (germline): MDHEN, SYDVKM. Trimming removed 7 bases at V and 6 bases at J, with 16 bases between. The CDR3 spans 13 residues. Here the CDR3 reads CASTLIRGGEQYF. In DNA form, the CDR3 reads TGTGCCAGCACCCTCATCAGGGGCGGCGAGCAGTACTTC.